The 12 T cell receptor beta chains presented below share a single source sample, sequenced in a study of response to subunit inactivated influenza vaccine. TCRdb used MiXCR to reprocess the RT-PCR reads, holding one entry per CDR3 protein. Of 500,000 to 600,000 distinct CDR3 sequences in the sample, 13% were seen once. The sample was PBMCs from blood, taken roughly 45 days after vaccination. These receptors were collected from a man in his fifties or sixties who received an inactivated influenza vaccine.

This clonotype was observed a handful of times. V usage is TRBV2 and J usage is TRBJ2-3, with TRBD2 identical over 7 bases. J was trimmed by 0 bases and V by 4 bases; bases with no gene match: 7. The germline V gene encodes CDR1 SNHLY and CDR2 FYNNEI. The CDR3 has 16 amino acids. The CDR3: CASSAGEGVSTDTQYF. In DNA, the CDR3 is TGTGCCAGCAGTGCCGGGGAGGGAGTCAGCACAGATACGCAGTATTTT.

This clonotype was seen only once. V usage is TRBV7-2 and J usage is TRBJ2-3; 8 nucleotides line up with TRBD2. The CDR3 runs 15 residues. CDR1 and CDR2 from the germline V gene are SGHTA and FQGNSA. V gave up 5 bases and J gave up 5 bases; unmatched junction bases: 9. The CDR3 reads CASSRTSGGVDTQYF. CDR3 nucleotide sequence: TGTGCCAGCAGCCGTACTAGCGGCGGGGTAGATACGCAGTATTTT.

This clonotype has a count of ten or more. V and J are TRBV20-1 and TRBJ2-1; D perhaps matches TRBD2 (6 bases). CDR1 and CDR2 (germline): DFQATT, SNEGSKA (reference sequence). The CDR3 has 15 residues. V was pared by 2 bases and J by 3 bases, with 14 bases between. This CDR3 reads CSARRGGRYYNEQFF. The CDR3 DNA reads TGCAGTGCTAGAAGGGGTGGGAGGTACTACAATGAGCAGTTCTTC.

V is TRBV7-2 and J is TRBJ2-1; D call uncertain. Germline values: CDR1 SGHTA, CDR2 FQGNSA. The CDR3 length is 13 residues. V was cut by 3 bases and J by 6 bases, with 9 bases left in between. In DNA, the CDR3 is TGTGCCAGCAGCTTCGGACGTCGCAATGAGCAGTTCTTC. Protein sequence: CASSFGRRNEQFF. Looking up the rest from reference TRBV7-2 and TRBJ2-1 gives the full variable domain: GAGVSQSPSNKVTEKGKDVELRCDPISGHTALYWYRQSLGQGLEFLIYFQGNSAPDKSGLPSDRFSAERTGGSVSTLTIQRTQQEDSAVYLCASSFGRRNEQFFGPGTRLTVL.

This clonotype was observed many times. This chain uses TRBV5-7 with TRBJ2-6; TRBD2 matches 13 bases. TRBV5-7 is annotated as an ORF whose role is uncertain. Trimming took 1 base from V and 2 from J; bases not matched to a gene: 9. The CDR3 loop spans 20 amino acids. The CDR3 DNA sequence: TGTGCCAGCAGCTTGAGTAGGACTAGCGGGAGCAGAGCTGGGGCCAACGTCCTGACTTTC. It specifies CASSLSRTSGSRAGANVLTF.

This clonotype was seen more than once but under ten times. This chain joins TRBV10-3 and TRBJ2-3; possibly TRBD2 for D (6 bases). Looked up from germline, CDR1 is ENHRY and CDR2 is SYGVKD. V lost 4 bases, J lost 7 bases, and 21 bases lay in between. The CDR3 is 16 residues long. CDR3 sequence reads: CAISAGEGMGVYTQYF. Here the CDR3 DNA reads TGTGCCATCAGTGCGGGAGAGGGGATGGGGGTGTATACGCAGTATTTT.

The V gene is TRBV10-3, the J gene TRBJ2-2, with unresolved D. The germline gives CDR1 ENHRY, CDR2 SYGVKD. The ends were cut back, 3 bases at V and 0 bases at J, with 8 bases in the middle. The CDR3 loop spans 15 amino acids. The CDR3 DNA follows: TGTGCCATCAGTGAAGTTACCCCGAACACCGGGGAGCTGTTTTTT. Translating it yields CAISEVTPNTGELFF.

There are many counts of this clonotype. The chain uses TRBV12-3 or TRBV12-4 and TRBJ2-5, with 9 nucleotides matching TRBD1. Trimming at V came to 2 bases and at J to 5 bases, leaving 3 bases not matched to a gene. The CDR3 is 14 amino acids. CDR3 coding DNA: TGTGCCAGCAGTTTAACAGGGGGCGGCGAGACCCAGTACTTC. This encodes CASSLTGGGETQYF.

The chain couples TRBV20-1 to TRBJ2-1; D gene ambiguous. CDR1 DFQATT and CDR2 SNEGSKA come from the germline V gene (reference sequence). The CDR3 is 12 residues long. V lost 6 bases and J 7 bases, leaving 13 bases between the germline ends. For the CDR3, the DNA is TGCAGTGCCAACGCGCCACGGAATGAGCAGTTCTTC. This sequence encodes CSANAPRNEQFF.

This sequence joins TRBV29-1 and TRBJ2-2, with 7 bases identical to TRBD2. V was clipped by 5 bases and J by 0 bases; unmatched bases: 3. Germline V gives CDR1 SQVTM, CDR2 ANQGSEA. CDR3 length equals 14 residues. The CDR3 region has the DNA TGCAGCGTTTGGGAGGGCGCGAACACCGGGGAGCTGTTTTTT. It yields the protein CSVWEGANTGELFF.

V and J are TRBV11-2 and TRBJ2-1; D ambiguous. V was cut by 5 bases and J by 10 bases, with 27 bases left in between. The CDR3 is 17 amino acids. Germline values: CDR1 SGHAT, CDR2 FQNNGV. As DNA, the CDR3 is TGTGCCAGCAGCCCACGGGCGTCCGCCCGGGTCGAATGGGAGCAGTTCTTC. Protein sequence: CASSPRASARVEWEQFF.

This clonotype was seen a few times. This chain connects TRBV3-1 to TRBJ1-1; D remains unclear. Trimming stripped 4 bases from V and 3 bases from J, with 9 bases between. In germline, CDR1 is LGHDT, CDR2 YNNKEL (reference sequence). The CDR3 is made up of 13 amino acids. The CDR3 sequence is CASSLGAYTEAFF. DNA of the CDR3: TGTGCCAGCAGCCTAGGTGCATACACTGAAGCTTTCTTT.